Listed below are T cell receptor beta chains from one sample, sequenced in a study of cytomegalovirus exposure and HLA in healthy donors. Repertoires were generated with immunoSEQ multiplex PCR, while TCRdb's copy carries only in-frame clones and drops some. The data show more than 150,000 clones, with roughly 90% seen just once and about 0.24% held by the top ten. Sequenced input: PBMCs. Receptor source: a girl under three years old in good health and CMV-seronegative. Each CDR3 is given with its conserved first and last residue. A D gene is named only where the DNA matches it firmly. Only part of the rows carry a size: once, few, many, or a class if the clone is expanded.

D,V,J,size,DNA,CDR3
TRBD2,TRBV30,TRBJ2-3,.,TGTGCCTGGAGTCCCGGGACTAGCAGCACAGATACGCAGTATTTT,CAWSPGTSSTDTQYF
.,TRBV27,TRBJ1-5,.,TGTGCCAGCAGTTTATTGGGCGGCAATCAGCCCCAGCATTTT,CASSLLGGNQPQHF
.,TRBV9,TRBJ2-7,.,TGTGCCAGCAGCGCTACGGGATCCCCCCTCTCCTACGAGCAGTACTTC,CASSATGSPLSYEQYF
.,TRBV11-2,TRBJ2-7,.,TGTGCCAGCAGCTCCTACAGGGGAGGCTACGAGCAGTACTTC,CASSSYRGGYEQYF
TRBD1,TRBV7-7,TRBJ1-6,.,TGTGCTAGCACCAACGACAGGGGGGTATATTCACCCCTCCACTTT,CASTNDRGVYSPLHF
TRBD1,TRBV25-1,TRBJ2-7,.,TGTGCCAGCAGCCCGCCCCAGGGGGCGCAGTACGAGCAGTACTTC,CASSPPQGAQYEQYF
TRBD1,TRBV2,TRBJ1-4,.,TGTGCCAGCAGTATCGACAGGGGGCGAGAAAAACTGTTTTTT,CASSIDRGREKLFF
.,TRBV7-8,TRBJ1-2,.,TGTGCCAGCAGCTCTCTCCCAGGGTATGGCTACACCTTC,CASSSLPGYGYTF
TRBD1,TRBV5-4,TRBJ2-1,.,TGTGCCAGCAGCTTCCTCGCCGGGACAGGGGACTACAATGAGCAGTTCTTC,CASSFLAGTGDYNEQFF
TRBD2,TRBV13,TRBJ2-3,few,TGTGCCAGCAGCTCTCGGACTAGCGGGACTCTGGGGGTGACAGATACGCAGTATTTT,CASSSRTSGTLGVTDTQYF
.,TRBV2,TRBJ2-4,.,TGTGCCAGCAGCGAACTTACGGGGTGGAACCAGTACTTC,CASSELTGWNQYF
TRBD2,TRBV18,TRBJ2-7,.,TGTGCCAGCTCACCACGGACTAGCGGATTATCCTACGAGCAGTACTTC,CASSPRTSGLSYEQYF
TRBD2,TRBV7-9,TRBJ2-7,.,TGTGCCAGCAGCTTAGACACTAGCGACCCCTACGAGCAGTACTTC,CASSLDTSDPYEQYF
.,TRBV5-5,TRBJ1-2,.,TGTGCCAGCAGCTTGGAATGGGGGGTCTATGGCTACACCTTC,CASSLEWGVYGYTF
.,TRBV7-9,TRBJ2-7,.,TGTGCCAGCAGCGCCCCCGTCGGGGACTACGAGCAGTACTTC,CASSAPVGDYEQYF
.,TRBV27,TRBJ1-1,.,TGTGCCAGCAGTTTAAGGGGGAACACTGAAGCTTTCTTT,CASSLRGNTEAFF
TRBD1,TRBV7-8,TRBJ2-5,.,TGTGCCAGCAGCTTACATTTCCGGACAGGGGTGGCGGAGACCCAGTACTTC,CASSLHFRTGVAETQYF
.,TRBV27,TRBJ2-3,.,TGTGCCAGCAGTCCCTATGAGTTCACAGATACGCAGTATTTT,CASSPYEFTDTQYF
.,TRBV19,TRBJ1-5,.,TGTGCCAGTAGCCCCCGGGGGGCCTCAGGGAATCAGCCCCAGCATTTT,CASSPRGASGNQPQHF
TRBD1,TRBV11-2,TRBJ1-3,.,TGTGCCAGCAGCTTATCGTCCGGGACAGGACGAAACACCATATATTTT,CASSLSSGTGRNTIYF
TRBD2,TRBV19,TRBJ2-7,.,TGTGCCAGTAGTAGGCGGGGGGCCGCGGGAAAGCCCCACGAGCAGTACTTC,CASSRRGAAGKPHEQYF
.,TRBV7-2,TRBJ2-3,.,TGTGCCAGCAGCTTAGCGGGGGCGGGAGATACGCAGTATTTT,CASSLAGAGDTQYF
.,TRBV4-1,TRBJ2-7,.,TGCGCCAGCAGCCAAGAAGATAGCGGCGTCTACGAGCAGTACTTC,CASSQEDSGVYEQYF
.,TRBV27,TRBJ1-5,once,TGTGCCAGCAGTTTATCTCTCTTATCAGATCAGCCCCAGCATTTT,CASSLSLLSDQPQHF
.,TRBV2,TRBJ1-2,.,TGTGCCAGCAGTGGATCGGATGGCTACACCTTC,CASSGSDGYTF
.,TRBV5-4,TRBJ2-1,.,TGTGCCAGCAGCTCTCCTGGGAGGGGGTACAATGAGCAGTTCTTC,CASSSPGRGYNEQFF
TRBD2,TRBV5-4,TRBJ2-3,.,TGTGCCAGCAGCCTTCCCGGGACTAGTTCAGATACGCAGTATTTT,CASSLPGTSSDTQYF
TRBD1,TRBV7-9,TRBJ1-1,.,TGTGCCAGCAGCTCCCGGGACAGGGTGAACACTGAAGCTTTCTTT,CASSSRDRVNTEAFF
.,TRBV20-1,TRBJ2-7,.,TGCAGTGCCTACAGATACGAGCAGTACTTC,CSAYRYEQYF
TRBD2,TRBV7-9,TRBJ2-7,few,TGTGCCAGCGGGACTATATGGAACTACGAGCAGTACTTC,CASGTIWNYEQYF
TRBD2,TRBV5-4,TRBJ2-1,few,TGTGCCAGCAGCTGGGGACTAGCGGTCTCCTACAATGAGCAGTTCTTC,CASSWGLAVSYNEQFF
.,TRBV10-3,TRBJ1-3,.,TGTGCCATCAGTGAGCCGGGGGGTGGAAACACCATATATTTT,CAISEPGGGNTIYF
.,TRBV5-1,TRBJ1-1,.,TGCGCCAGCAGCTTGGCTTCGAACACTGAAGCTTTCTTT,CASSLASNTEAFF
TRBD1,TRBV27,TRBJ1-4,few,TGTGCCAGCAGTTCCCAGGGGGCCGGTAATGAAAAACTGTTTTTT,CASSSQGAGNEKLFF
TRBD1,TRBV5-1,TRBJ1-2,.,TGCGCCAGCAGCCGGGGGACAGGGGCCTATGGCTACACCTTC,CASSRGTGAYGYTF
TRBD1,TRBV9,TRBJ2-1,.,TGTGCCAGCAGCAATGGACAGGGTAGTACAGCTGAGCAGTTCTTC,CASSNGQGSTAEQFF
TRBD2,TRBV7-2,TRBJ2-2,.,TGTGCCAGCAGCTTCGGACTAGACACCGGGGAGCTGTTTTTT,CASSFGLDTGELFF
TRBD2,TRBV5-1,TRBJ2-1,few,TGCGCCAGCAGCTTGAGCGGGGGGGCCGATGAGCAGTTCTTC,CASSLSGGADEQFF
.,TRBV7-9,TRBJ2-7,.,TGTGCCAGCAGCTTAGTCGGGGCCTACGAGCAGTACTTC,CASSLVGAYEQYF
.,TRBV7-3,TRBJ2-3,.,TGTGCCAGCAGCCCCCGGTCCGGGAGAACAGATACGCAGTATTTT,CASSPRSGRTDTQYF
.,TRBV5-1,TRBJ2-7,.,TGCGCCAGCAGCTCTGGGGAGACCCTCTACGAGCAGTACTTC,CASSSGETLYEQYF
.,TRBV7-2,TRBJ2-7,.,TGTGCCAGCAGCGAAGGAGTTGGACTGACCTACGAGCAGTACTTC,CASSEGVGLTYEQYF
TRBD1,TRBV2,TRBJ2-5,.,TGTGCCAGCAGTGTTGGGACAGGGGTTAACTTC,CASSVGTGVNF
TRBD2,TRBV5-1,TRBJ2-1,.,TGCGCCAGCAGCCCCAGCGGGGGCAGCTCCTACAATGAGCAGTTCTTC,CASSPSGGSSYNEQFF
.,TRBV7-9,TRBJ1-1,.,TGTGCCAGCAGCCCAGAGGGACACTGGAACACTGAAGCTTTCTTT,CASSPEGHWNTEAFF
.,TRBV5-1,TRBJ2-7,.,TGCGCCAGCAGCCTAAATAGCGGACCCTACGAGCAGTACTTC,CASSLNSGPYEQYF
TRBD2,TRBV4-1,TRBJ2-7,.,TGCGCCAGCAGCCAAGCGGCTAGCGGCCCCTACGAGCAGTACTTC,CASSQAASGPYEQYF
TRBD1,TRBV5-5,TRBJ1-4,.,TGTGCCAGCAGCTTGGTGGGAGACAGGGTTGCTCGGGAAAAACTGTTTTTT,CASSLVGDRVAREKLFF
TRBD2,TRBV11-2,TRBJ2-7,.,TGTGCCAGCAGCTTAGAACCGGGAGGGAACCACGAGCAGTACTTC,CASSLEPGGNHEQYF
.,TRBV6-5,TRBJ2-7,once,TGTGCCAGCGGGGGGGCCAGCTACGAGCAGTACTTC,CASGGASYEQYF
.,TRBV21-1,TRBJ1-1,few,TGTGCCAGCAGAATACCGGGACAGGGGGCGCGATGGGCTGAAGCTTTCTTT,CASRIPGQGARWAEAFF
.,TRBV6-5,TRBJ1-1,.,TGTGCCAGCACTTGGGGCGGGGAGAGTACTGAAGCTTTCTTT,CASTWGGESTEAFF
.,TRBV30,TRBJ2-2,.,TGTGCCTGGAGTCAAGTATTAGACACCGGGGAGCTGTTTTTT,CAWSQVLDTGELFF
.,TRBV19,TRBJ1-2,.,TGTGCCAGTAGTATAGCCGGGAGCGGCTATGGCTACACCTTC,CASSIAGSGYGYTF
.,TRBV19,TRBJ1-1,.,TGTGCCAGTAGTATAGATCCGGGAGGAAACACTGAAGCTTTCTTT,CASSIDPGGNTEAFF
.,TRBV13,TRBJ2-7,.,TGTGCCAGCAGCTTAGGGTCTCGGGTCGACGAGCAGTACTTC,CASSLGSRVDEQYF